This T cell receptor beta chain was sequenced in a study of vaccination effects on CD4 cells after COVID-19. The CDR3 totals 14 residues. Germline V gene lookup returns CDR1 SGHNT and CDR2 YYREEE (reference sequence). V lost 7 bases to trimming and J lost 6 bases; unmatched junction nucleotides: 9. Data came from immunoSEQ multiplex PCR; TCRdb stores just in-frame clones and leaves some out. The data show more than 20,000 clones, with 69% seen just once and 15% to 20% held by the top ten. A word on this clone: The antigen is undetermined.

Before sequencing took place, the ViraFEST assay used viral peptide pools to expand antigen-specific CD4+ T cells. Researchers isolated CD4+ T cells once less than twelve days of culture had elapsed. SARS-CoV-2 infected the person between March and December 2020, as confirmed by PCR. The clonotype was recovered from a human donor who had a prior SARS-CoV-2 infection. The rearrangement uses TRBV5-4 and TRBJ2-1; 8 nucleotides agree with TRBD1. The sequences come from CD4+ T cells from PBMCs cultured with SARS-CoV-2 spike peptides, collected before COVID-19 vaccination. The CDR3 loop reads CASGLGQESNEQFF. For the CDR3, the DNA is TGTGCCAGCGGATTGGGACAGGAAAGCAATGAGCAGTTCTTC.